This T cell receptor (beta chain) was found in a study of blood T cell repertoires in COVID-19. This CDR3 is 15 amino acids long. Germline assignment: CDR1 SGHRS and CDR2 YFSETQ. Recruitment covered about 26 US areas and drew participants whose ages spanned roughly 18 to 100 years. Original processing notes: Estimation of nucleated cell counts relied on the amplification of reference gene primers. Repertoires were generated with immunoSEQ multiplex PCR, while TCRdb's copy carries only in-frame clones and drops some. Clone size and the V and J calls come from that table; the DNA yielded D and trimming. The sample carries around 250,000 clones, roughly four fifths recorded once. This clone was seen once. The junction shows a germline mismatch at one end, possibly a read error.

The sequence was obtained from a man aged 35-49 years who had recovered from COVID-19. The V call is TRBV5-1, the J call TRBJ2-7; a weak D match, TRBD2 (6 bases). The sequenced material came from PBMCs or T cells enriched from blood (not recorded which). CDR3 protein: CASSLGRGVSYKQYF. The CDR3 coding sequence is TGCGCCAGCAGCTTGGGGCGCGGGGTATCCTACAAGCAGTACTTC.